The T cell receptor (beta chain) described here comes from a study of T cell responses to AZD1222 COVID-19 vaccine. Study-level results: Only a handful of AZD1222 recipients were seropositive at baseline. With dominance at 160-218 and 743-854, vaccine-associated CD4 TCRs spanned spike. Repertoire collection took place solely once the T cell response had peaked. Reportedly, nearly half of unique spike TCRs recognized epitopes outside B.1.351/B.1.1.7 mutations.

A note on this clone: Antigen unknown.

Assay used: immunoSEQ multiplex PCR; TCRdb lists only in-frame clones, some missing. The repertoire consists of around 120,000 clones, with about nine tenths occurring once and the leading ten covering approximately 1.2%. V was trimmed by 8 bases and J by 4 bases, leaving 9 bases between them. This CDR3 region has 13 residues. Looked up from germline, CDR1 is SGHDN and CDR2 is FVKESK. V and J are TRBV14 and TRBJ1-6; perhaps TRBD1 as D (6 bases). This clonotype originated in an adult in good health. The material was peripheral blood, obtained on day 0 of AZD1222 vaccination. The CDR3 reads CASAGQYNSPLHF. In nucleotides, the CDR3 is TGTGCCAGCGCCGGACAGTATAATTCACCCCTCCACTTT.